These T cell receptor beta chains were read from a single sample in a study of blood T cell repertoires in COVID-19. Here immunoSEQ multiplex PCR was the method, and the copy in TCRdb shows in-frame clones only, minus some. The table records more than 95,000 clones, 90% of them present only once. The specimen was peripheral blood. The receptors come from a man between 60 and 70 years old with acute or convalescent COVID-19. CDR3s include the opening cysteine and the closing phenylalanine or tryptophan. Each record gives: clone size, D gene, V gene, J gene, CDR3 DNA, CDR3 protein. The D gene is left open where the match is weak. Expanded clones get a size class; other rows say once, few or many, or leave the size out.

NA,NA,TRBV5-5,TRBJ2-6,TGTGCCAGCAGCTCTTTCTCCCGACGGACAGATATCTCTGGGGCCAACGTCCTGACTTTC,CASSSFSRRTDISGANVLTF
NA,TRBD1,TRBV19,TRBJ2-1,TGTGCCAGTAGCAGACGGGACAGGGGTCCTTCCGACACGAATGAGCAGTTCTTC,CASSRRDRGPSDTNEQFF
NA,NA,TRBV11-1,TRBJ1-1,TGTGCCAGCAGCTTACACAGGGTGGATGAAGCTTTCTTT,CASSLHRVDEAFF
NA,TRBD1,TRBV4-2,TRBJ1-3,TGTGCCAGCAGCCCGACAGGGATAATCTCTGGAAACACCATATATTTT,CASSPTGIISGNTIYF
once,TRBD1,TRBV30,TRBJ1-2,TGTGCCTGGACCGGGACAGGCATTATGTATGGCTACACCTTC,CAWTGTGIMYGYTF
NA,TRBD1,TRBV5-1,TRBJ1-1,TGCGCCAGCAGCTCCTGGACAGGGAACACTGAAGCTTTCTTT,CASSSWTGNTEAFF
NA,NA,TRBV13,TRBJ2-6,TGTGCCAGCAGCTCCCCAAAGAGCTCTGGGGCCAACGTCCTGACTTTC,CASSSPKSSGANVLTF
NA,NA,TRBV2,TRBJ2-5,TGTGCCAGCACCCTAGGAGCAGGGCAGACCCAGTACTTC,CASTLGAGQTQYF
NA,NA,TRBV7-9,TRBJ1-3,TGTGCCAGCAGCCCCATGCCCCGGAGGGGAAACACCATATATTTT,CASSPMPRRGNTIYF
NA,NA,TRBV6-5,TRBJ2-7,TGTGCCACAACAGGGAGCTCCTACGAGCAGTACTTC,CATTGSSYEQYF
NA,NA,TRBV25-1,TRBJ1-2,TGTGCCAGCAGCCCCCCCAGGGACTATGGCTACACCTTC,CASSPPRDYGYTF
NA,NA,TRBV6-5,TRBJ1-5,TGTGCCAGCAGTTCATGGTTTGGGGGCGGGCAGCCCCAGCATTTT,CASSSWFGGGQPQHF
NA,NA,TRBV27,TRBJ1-5,TGTGCCAGCAGTTTGGGGCAGCACAATCAGCCCCAGCATTTT,CASSLGQHNQPQHF
NA,NA,TRBV2,TRBJ1-3,TGTGCCAGCAGTGGGGACACTGGAATCGGAAACACCATATATTTT,CASSGDTGIGNTIYF
NA,NA,TRBV3-1/TRBV3-2,TRBJ1-1,TGTGCCAGCAGCCAATTTCGGGACTTCGAAGCTTTCTTT,CASSQFRDFEAFF
NA,TRBD1,TRBV5-4,TRBJ1-2,TGTGCCAGCAGCTTGGCCCGGGACAGGGGTTATGGCTACACCTTC,CASSLARDRGYGYTF
NA,NA,TRBV5-8,TRBJ1-5,TGTGCCAGCAGCTTGGCACAGTCCGAACTGATCGGTCAGCCCCAGCATTTT,CASSLAQSELIGQPQHF
NA,TRBD2,TRBV5-4,TRBJ2-2,TGTGCCAGCAGCAGTCTCGCCGGGACTAGCTTTGGCGGGGAGCTGTTTTTT,CASSSLAGTSFGGELFF
NA,NA,TRBV6-5,TRBJ1-1,TGTGCCAGCAGCCTAACAGAGAACACTGAAGCTTTCTTT,CASSLTENTEAFF
NA,NA,TRBV2,TRBJ1-1,TGTGCCAGCAGTGAAGGAGGGGGTCAAACTGAAGCTTTCTTT,CASSEGGGQTEAFF
once,NA,TRBV6-1,TRBJ2-5,TGTGCCAGCAGTGAATCGAGGGAGACCCAGTACTTC,CASSESRETQYF
once,TRBD1,TRBV24-1,TRBJ2-1,TGTGCCACCAGTGAGGCAGGGGGTTACAATGAGCAGTTCTTC,CATSEAGGYNEQFF
NA,TRBD2,TRBV12-5,TRBJ2-2,TGTGCTAGTGGTTTGGGGGGGACTAGCGGTAACACCGGGGAGCTGTTTTTT,CASGLGGTSGNTGELFF
once,NA,TRBV7-9,TRBJ1-2,TGTGCCAGCAGCTTACTGGTTATTACTAGTGGCTACACCTTC,CASSLLVITSGYTF
NA,NA,TRBV7-9,TRBJ1-2,TGTGCCAGCAGCTCGTCCCGGGACATAAGCGACACCTTC,CASSSSRDISDTF
NA,NA,TRBV5-5,TRBJ1-5,TGTGCCAGCAGCTTTGCGGGGGGCGAACAGCCCCAGCATTTT,CASSFAGGEQPQHF
NA,NA,TRBV11-2,TRBJ2-3,TGTGCCAGCAGCTTAAAGCACAGCACAGATACGCAGTATTTT,CASSLKHSTDTQYF
NA,NA,TRBV3-1/TRBV3-2,TRBJ2-5,TGTGCCAGCAGCCAAGAACCCCCCCGTCCGGGTACCGGCACTTCGACCCGGGGGACCCAGTACTTC,CASSQEPPRPGTGTSTRGTQYF
NA,NA,TRBV10-3,TRBJ1-5,TGTGCCACCAGTCAGGCTGATAGCAATCAGCCCCAGCATTTT,CATSQADSNQPQHF
NA,TRBD2,TRBV5-4,TRBJ2-1,TGTGCCAGCACCATTGGGACGGGAGGCTCCTACAATGAGCAGTTCTTC,CASTIGTGGSYNEQFF
NA,NA,TRBV5-1,TRBJ1-2,TGCGCCAGCAGCCTGGGGACACCCGACTATGGCTACACCTTC,CASSLGTPDYGYTF
NA,NA,TRBV5-1,TRBJ1-4,TGCGCCAGCAGCTTGGGTTTTTTGGGAGGGGGTTATGAAAAACTGTTTTTT,CASSLGFLGGGYEKLFF
NA,TRBD1,TRBV5-1,TRBJ1-1,TGCGCCAGCAGCAAAGGGACAGGGACCACTGAAGCTTTCTTT,CASSKGTGTTEAFF
NA,TRBD1,TRBV30,TRBJ1-4,TGTGCCTGGAGTACGGGACAGGTACAAAAACTGTTTTTT,CAWSTGQVQKLFF
NA,NA,TRBV5-1,TRBJ1-4,TGCGCCAGCAGCTTGGTGGGGGCGAAAAATGAAAAACTGTTTTTT,CASSLVGAKNEKLFF
NA,NA,TRBV12-3/TRBV12-4,TRBJ1-2,TGTGCCAGCAGTAGGGGGTACTATGGCTACACCTTC,CASSRGYYGYTF
NA,NA,TRBV18,TRBJ2-2,TGTGCCAGCTCATCAGTACGTGGCACCGGGGAGCTGTTTTTT,CASSSVRGTGELFF
once,NA,TRBV3-1/TRBV3-2,TRBJ1-2,TGTGCCAGCAGCCCGGGGATAAACTATGGCTACACCTTC,CASSPGINYGYTF
NA,TRBD1,TRBV11-3,TRBJ1-1,TGTGCCAGCAGCTTGACAGGGGTAAACACTGAAGCTTTCTTT,CASSLTGVNTEAFF
NA,NA,TRBV5-6,TRBJ1-5,TGTGCCAGCAGCTTGCGCAGTTATAGCAATCAGCCCCAGCATTTT,CASSLRSYSNQPQHF
NA,TRBD1,TRBV3-1/TRBV3-2,TRBJ1-2,TGTGCCAGCAGCCAAGCAGGGGGCGGTGGCTACACCTTC,CASSQAGGGGYTF
NA,NA,TRBV5-8,TRBJ1-1,TGTGCCAGCAGCTTACCGACAAACACTGAAGCTTTCTTT,CASSLPTNTEAFF
NA,NA,TRBV18,TRBJ1-3,TGTGCCAGCTCACCCTACAAGACAGAAAGCTCTGGAAACACCATATATTTT,CASSPYKTESSGNTIYF
NA,TRBD1,TRBV2,TRBJ1-2,TGTGCCAGTTCGGACAGGGGGCCCTATGGCTACACCTTC,CASSDRGPYGYTF
NA,NA,TRBV6-5,TRBJ2-7,TGTGCCAGCAGTTACTCGAGAGACGGAGCCTACGAGCAGTACTTC,CASSYSRDGAYEQYF
NA,NA,TRBV6-1,TRBJ1-2,TGTGCCAGCAGTGAACCTGGGACATTCTATGGCTACACCTTC,CASSEPGTFYGYTF
NA,NA,TRBV15,TRBJ2-1,TGTGCCACCAGCAGAGATTACTGGGAGCGTGGGAGCAATGAGCAGTTCTTC,CATSRDYWERGSNEQFF
NA,NA,TRBV10-3,TRBJ2-2,TGTGCCATCAGAGACTTAGAGAGACAGATCACCGGGGAGCTGTTTTTT,CAIRDLERQITGELFF
NA,NA,TRBV5-6,TRBJ1-1,TGTGCCAGCAGCTTGCGTCAAACAACGGGCACTGAAGCTTTCTTT,CASSLRQTTGTEAFF
NA,TRBD1,TRBV29-1,TRBJ1-1,TGCAGCGGAGAAACCGGGACAGGGTTAACTTTCTTT,CSGETGTGLTFF
NA,TRBD1,TRBV19,TRBJ2-2,TGTGCCAGTAGTAGGACAGGAGGCACCGGGGAGCTGTTTTTT,CASSRTGGTGELFF
NA,NA,TRBV10-3,TRBJ2-7,TGTGCCATCAGTGATTTCCAATACGAGCAGTACTTC,CAISDFQYEQYF
NA,NA,TRBV5-6,TRBJ1-5,TGTGCCAGCAGCCATTATCGGGGTCAGTACAATCAGCCCCAGCATTTT,CASSHYRGQYNQPQHF
once,TRBD1,TRBV27,TRBJ1-6,TGTGCCAGCAGTCCCCTCCCGGGACAGGGTAATTCACCCCTCCACTTT,CASSPLPGQGNSPLHF
NA,NA,TRBV6-2/TRBV6-3,TRBJ1-2,TGTGCCAGCAGTTACTCGAGACAGAGCCCCTATGGCTACACCTTC,CASSYSRQSPYGYTF
NA,TRBD1,TRBV4-1,TRBJ1-5,TGCGCCAGCAGCCCCGACAGGGAGCGTCAGCCCCAGCATTTT,CASSPDRERQPQHF
NA,NA,TRBV4-2,TRBJ1-2,TGTGCCAGCAGCCCCCAAAACCCTACAGGGTTAGGTGGCTACACCTTC,CASSPQNPTGLGGYTF
NA,TRBD1,TRBV27,TRBJ2-1,TGTGCCAGCAGTGGAGGGGACAGGGACTACAATGAGCAGTTCTTC,CASSGGDRDYNEQFF
NA,TRBD2,TRBV9,TRBJ2-5,TGTGCCAGCAGCGCCAGAGGGACTACCGAGCAAGAGACCCAGTACTTC,CASSARGTTEQETQYF